This is a list of T cell receptor beta chains from one sample in a study of control samples from healthy donors and cancer patients. Sequenced by immunoSEQ multiplex PCR; TCRdb stores in-frame clones only, minus some. Of around 170,000 clones listed, roughly 92% are singletons. The sequencing input was blood. The source is a woman aged 25 to 39 in good health. Both conserved end residues are trimmed from each CDR3. Fields, in order: V gene, J gene, CDR3 protein.

TRBV6-5	TRBJ2-2	ASSSRQGHTGELF
TRBV9	TRBJ2-2	ASSVVGNTGELF
TRBV19	TRBJ1-5	ASSIGGNQPQH
TRBV30	TRBJ2-7	AWSGGGLAGISLSVWEQY
TRBV7-2	TRBJ2-3	ASSFPGQFPDTQY
TRBV4-1	TRBJ2-5	ASSQASGTSGILETQY
TRBV14	TRBJ2-7	ASSPITGPYEQY
TRBV14	TRBJ2-6	ASSQVTGANVLT
TRBV6-5	TRBJ2-7	ASSYSSGQGSEQY
TRBV5-1	TRBJ2-7	ASSLGDPIPYEQY
TRBV19	TRBJ1-5	ASRPENSNQPQH
TRBV27	TRBJ1-6	ASSLGQSSYNSPLH
TRBV6-1	TRBJ2-7	ASSEGGLLYEQY
TRBV7-9	TRBJ1-1	ASSLFGIEAF
TRBV28	TRBJ2-5	ASSNGYGRETQY
TRBV5-1	TRBJ2-1	ASSPGQGGYNEQF
TRBV27	TRBJ1-5	ASSLGGTGNQPQH
TRBV25-1	TRBJ1-6	ASSAGRNSPLH
TRBV30	TRBJ2-5	AWSVGAGVLVETQY
TRBV2	TRBJ2-7	ASRAQEGPYEQY
TRBV27	TRBJ2-2	ASSETKTSGGNTGELF
TRBV2	TRBJ2-7	ASSATGTQGEQY
TRBV10-2	TRBJ1-5	ASSLQGSNQPQH
TRBV24-1	TRBJ2-3	ATSLAGGGRQDTQY
TRBV28	TRBJ2-7	ASSRPAGVSYEQY
TRBV2	TRBJ2-2	ASSPGLAGGTAGELF
TRBV5-6	TRBJ2-7	ASSLPGGREQY
TRBV28	TRBJ1-2	ASSLPLGGLSPNYGYT
TRBV6-5	TRBJ1-3	ASSSGSGNTIY
TRBV5-1	TRBJ2-1	ASSLSPTGYNEQF
TRBV7-9	TRBJ2-1	ASSSMTSGRNEQF
TRBV28	TRBJ1-5	ASSLEGRSIKPQH
TRBV5-6	TRBJ2-5	ASSLGALKY
TRBV7-8	TRBJ1-1	ASSFPGVMNTEAF
TRBV20-1	TRBJ1-1	SARDGAEAF
TRBV27	TRBJ2-7	ASSLSAGTLYRQY
TRBV3-1/TRBV3-2	TRBJ1-2	ASSLGGGKGYT
TRBV7-3	TRBJ2-1	ASSRGTSGVNEQF
TRBV11-2	TRBJ2-5	ASSLVGPETQY
TRBV6-5	TRBJ2-6	ASRTSGANVLT
TRBV11-2	TRBJ1-2	ASSLDRAYGYT
TRBV4-3	TRBJ2-2	ASSQRTGFTGELF
TRBV7-2	TRBJ2-1	ASSPATGRAGNEQF
TRBV30	TRBJ2-7	AWRKGTSSSYEQY
TRBV5-4	TRBJ2-2	ASSDLSNTGELF
TRBV28	TRBJ2-2	ASSPSDPLNTGELF
TRBV27	TRBJ1-1	ASSLGQPNTEAF
TRBV5-4	TRBJ1-1	ASSLGKGQGNTEAF
TRBV28	TRBJ2-7	ASSLFSWTGSYEQY
TRBV10-3	TRBJ1-4	AIRKDVRVPHATNEKLF
TRBV7-8	TRBJ2-1	ASSFGRATEQF
TRBV6-5	TRBJ1-2	ASRQGAAGYT
TRBV5-1	TRBJ2-7	ASSFRPGDEQY
TRBV27	TRBJ1-5	ASSFSNQPQH
TRBV10-1	TRBJ1-4	ASSPGQASGANEKLF
TRBV5-4	TRBJ2-5	ASSLPGPGETQY
TRBV28	TRBJ1-5	ASSFPGTNNQPQH
TRBV2	TRBJ2-1	ASSETEGLHEQF
TRBV2	TRBJ1-6	ASSADPSQGARDSPLH